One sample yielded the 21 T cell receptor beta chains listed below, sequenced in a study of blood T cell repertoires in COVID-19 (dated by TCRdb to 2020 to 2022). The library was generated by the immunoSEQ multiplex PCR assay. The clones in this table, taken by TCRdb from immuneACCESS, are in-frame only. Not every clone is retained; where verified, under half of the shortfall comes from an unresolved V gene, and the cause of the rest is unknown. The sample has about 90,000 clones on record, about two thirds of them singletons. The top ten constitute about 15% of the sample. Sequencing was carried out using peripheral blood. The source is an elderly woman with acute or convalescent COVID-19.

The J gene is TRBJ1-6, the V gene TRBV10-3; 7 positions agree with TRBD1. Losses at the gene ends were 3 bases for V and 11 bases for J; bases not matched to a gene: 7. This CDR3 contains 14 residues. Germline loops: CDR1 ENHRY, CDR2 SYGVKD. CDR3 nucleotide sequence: TGTGCCATCAGTGACAGGGGGAAGGGAGCACCCCTCCACTTT. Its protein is CAISDRGKGAPLHF.

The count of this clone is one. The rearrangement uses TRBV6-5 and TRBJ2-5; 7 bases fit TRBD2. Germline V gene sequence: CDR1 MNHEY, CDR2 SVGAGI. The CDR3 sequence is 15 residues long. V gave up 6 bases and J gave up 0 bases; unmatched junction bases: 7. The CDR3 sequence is CASRASGSHQETQYF. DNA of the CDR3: TGTGCCAGCAGGGCTAGCGGAAGTCACCAAGAGACCCAGTACTTC.

The CDR3: CASSQGGASTDTQYF. The CDR3, as DNA: TGTGCCAGCAGCCAAGGCGGGGCTAGCACAGATACGCAGTATTTT. J is TRBJ2-3 and V is TRBV3-1 (or the pseudogene TRBV3-2); possibly TRBD2 for D (6 bases). Germline V CDR1 and CDR2: LGHDT, YNNKEL (reference sequence). Trimming stripped 1 base from V and 0 bases from J, with 8 bases between. The CDR3 runs to 15 residues.

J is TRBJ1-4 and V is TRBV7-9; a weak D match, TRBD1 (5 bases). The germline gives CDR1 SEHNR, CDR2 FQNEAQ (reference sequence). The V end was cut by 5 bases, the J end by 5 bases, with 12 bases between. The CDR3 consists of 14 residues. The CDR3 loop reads CASSRDWGNEKLFF. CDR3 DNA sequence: TGTGCCAGCAGCCGGGACTGGGGGAATGAAAAACTGTTTTTT.

The CDR3 is CASSPLAGGLSDTQYF. CDR3 nucleotide sequence: TGTGCCAGCAGCCCACTAGCGGGGGGGCTTTCAGATACGCAGTATTTT. The rearrangement links TRBV14 to TRBJ2-3; TRBD2 aligns across 13 bases. This CDR3 is 16 amino acids long. Looked up from germline, CDR1 is SGHDN and CDR2 is FVKESK. The V and J ends lost 4 bases and 4 bases, in that order; junction bases with no gene match: 5.

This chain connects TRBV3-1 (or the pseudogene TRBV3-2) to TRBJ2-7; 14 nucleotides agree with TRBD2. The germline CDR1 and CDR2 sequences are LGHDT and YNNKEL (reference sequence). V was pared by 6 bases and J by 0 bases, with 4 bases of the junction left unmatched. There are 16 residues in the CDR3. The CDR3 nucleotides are TGTGCCAGCAGTCGCGGACTAGCGGGGGGCTCCTACGAGCAGTACTTC. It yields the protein CASSRGLAGGSYEQYF.

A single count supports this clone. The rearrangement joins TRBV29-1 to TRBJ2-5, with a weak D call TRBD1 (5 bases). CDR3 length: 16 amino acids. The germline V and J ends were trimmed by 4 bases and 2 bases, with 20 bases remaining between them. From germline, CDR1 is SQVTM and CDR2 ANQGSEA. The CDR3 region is CSVVQGKGRGQETQYF. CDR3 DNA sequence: TGCAGCGTTGTTCAAGGCAAAGGAAGGGGACAAGAGACCCAGTACTTC.

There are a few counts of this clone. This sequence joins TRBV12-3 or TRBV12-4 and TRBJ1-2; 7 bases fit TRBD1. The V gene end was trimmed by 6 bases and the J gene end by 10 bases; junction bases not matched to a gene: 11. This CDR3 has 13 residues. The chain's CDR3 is CASRQTGVGDYTF. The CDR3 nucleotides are TGTGCCAGCAGACAAACAGGGGTTGGTGACTACACCTTC.

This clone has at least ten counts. CDR3 coding DNA: TGTGCCAGCAGCCGCCCCCCCGGGACAGGGGCCTACGAGCAGTACTTC. This codes for CASSRPPGTGAYEQYF. V usage is TRBV7-9 and J usage is TRBJ2-7; 10 positions agree with TRBD1. The length of the CDR3 is 16 residues. Losses at the gene ends were 5 bases for V and 2 bases for J; bases not matched to a gene: 9. Germline loops: CDR1 SEHNR, CDR2 FQNEAQ (reference sequence).

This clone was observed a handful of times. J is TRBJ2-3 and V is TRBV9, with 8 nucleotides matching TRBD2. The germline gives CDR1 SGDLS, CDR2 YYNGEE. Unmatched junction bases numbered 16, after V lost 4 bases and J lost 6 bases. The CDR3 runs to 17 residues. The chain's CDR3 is CASSPLGGSGVEDTQYF. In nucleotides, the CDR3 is TGTGCCAGCAGCCCACTAGGCGGTAGCGGGGTGGAGGATACGCAGTATTTT.

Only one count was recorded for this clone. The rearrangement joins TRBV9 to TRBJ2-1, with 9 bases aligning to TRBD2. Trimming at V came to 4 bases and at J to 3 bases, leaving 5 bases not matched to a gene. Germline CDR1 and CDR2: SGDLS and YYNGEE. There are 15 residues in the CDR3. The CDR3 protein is CASSPGTSNYNEQFF. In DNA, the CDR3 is TGTGCCAGCAGCCCGGGGACTAGCAACTACAATGAGCAGTTCTTC.

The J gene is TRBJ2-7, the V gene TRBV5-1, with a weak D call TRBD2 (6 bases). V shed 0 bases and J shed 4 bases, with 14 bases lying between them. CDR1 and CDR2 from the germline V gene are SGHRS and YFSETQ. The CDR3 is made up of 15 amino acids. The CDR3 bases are TGCGCCAGCAGCTTGGAAACGGGACTCCGATACGAGCAGTACTTC. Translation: CASSLETGLRYEQYF.

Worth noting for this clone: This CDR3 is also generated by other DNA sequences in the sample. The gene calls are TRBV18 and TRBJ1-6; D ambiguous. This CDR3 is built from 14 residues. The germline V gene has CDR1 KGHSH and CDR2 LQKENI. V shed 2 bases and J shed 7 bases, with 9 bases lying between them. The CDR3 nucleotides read TGTGCCAGCTCACCAGATTCGAGAAATTCACCCCTCCACTTT. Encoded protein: CASSPDSRNSPLHF.

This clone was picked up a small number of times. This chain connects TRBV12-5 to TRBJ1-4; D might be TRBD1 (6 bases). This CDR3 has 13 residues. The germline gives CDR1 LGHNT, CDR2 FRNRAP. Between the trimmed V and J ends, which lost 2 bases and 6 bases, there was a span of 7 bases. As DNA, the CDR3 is TGTGCTAGTGGTTTGAAGGGGGATGAAAAACTGTTTTTT. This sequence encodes CASGLKGDEKLFF.

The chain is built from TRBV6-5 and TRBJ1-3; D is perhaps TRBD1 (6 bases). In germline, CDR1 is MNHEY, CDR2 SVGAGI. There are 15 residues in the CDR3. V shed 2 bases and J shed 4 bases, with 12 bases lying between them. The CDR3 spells CASSYLRTAGNTIYF. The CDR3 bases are TGTGCCAGCAGTTACCTCCGGACAGCCGGAAACACCATATATTTT.

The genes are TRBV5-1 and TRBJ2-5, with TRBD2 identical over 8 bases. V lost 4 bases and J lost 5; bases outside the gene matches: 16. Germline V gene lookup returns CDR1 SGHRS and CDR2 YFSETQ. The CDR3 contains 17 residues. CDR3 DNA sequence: TGCGCCAGCAGCCCACAACCGTCGGGGGGGGCCGGTGAGACCCAGTACTTC. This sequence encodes CASSPQPSGGAGETQYF.

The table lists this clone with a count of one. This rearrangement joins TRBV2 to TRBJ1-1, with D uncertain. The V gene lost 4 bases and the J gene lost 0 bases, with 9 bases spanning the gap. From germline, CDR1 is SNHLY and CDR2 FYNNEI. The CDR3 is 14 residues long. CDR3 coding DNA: TGTGCCAGCAGTGGTCCCTCCTTGAACACTGAAGCTTTCTTT. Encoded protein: CASSGPSLNTEAFF.

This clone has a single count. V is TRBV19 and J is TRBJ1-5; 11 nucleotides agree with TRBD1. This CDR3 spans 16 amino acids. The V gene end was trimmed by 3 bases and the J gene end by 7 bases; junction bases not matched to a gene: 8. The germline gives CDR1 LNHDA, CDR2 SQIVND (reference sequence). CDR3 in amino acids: CASSILGTGGNQPQHF. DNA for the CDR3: TGTGCCAGTAGTATCCTCGGGACAGGGGGTAACCAGCCCCAGCATTTT.

The CDR3 loop reads CASSSLSAGGRETQYF. The CDR3 coding sequence is TGTGCCAGCAGTTCTCTGAGCGCGGGGGGGCGGGAGACCCAGTACTTC. The chain has TRBV6-6 and TRBJ2-5; TRBD2 aligns across 9 bases. The CDR3 is made up of 16 amino acids. CDR1 and CDR2 (germline): MNHNY, SVGAGI (reference sequence). The V and J ends lost 4 bases and 5 bases, in that order; junction bases with no gene match: 11.

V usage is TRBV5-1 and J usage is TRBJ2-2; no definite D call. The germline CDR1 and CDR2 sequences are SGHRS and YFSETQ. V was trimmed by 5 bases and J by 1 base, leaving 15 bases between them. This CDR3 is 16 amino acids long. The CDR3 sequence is CASSRLPLENTGELFF. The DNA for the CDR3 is TGCGCCAGCAGTCGGTTGCCTCTCGAGAACACCGGGGAGCTGTTTTTT.

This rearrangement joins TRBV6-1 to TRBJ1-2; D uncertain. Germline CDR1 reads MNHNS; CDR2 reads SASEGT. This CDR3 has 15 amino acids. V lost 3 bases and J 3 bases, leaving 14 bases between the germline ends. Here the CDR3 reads CASSERTGWDYGYTF. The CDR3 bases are TGTGCCAGCAGTGAGAGGACTGGGTGGGACTATGGCTACACCTTC.